Below, 27 T cell receptor beta chains from the same sample are listed, as sequenced in a study of shared clonotypes between healthy human individuals. Only in-frame clones appear in the TCRdb table, and some are missing; sequencing was by immunoSEQ multiplex PCR. The sample contains 180,000 or so clones, 80% to 95% of which appear only once. Sequenced input: naive CD4+ T cells sorted from blood. Subset specified: CD45RA+ positively selected. The receptors here all came from a woman in her twenties or thirties in good health.

Regarding this clone: An end of the junction differs from the germline gene, which may be a read error. This chain uses TRBV20-1 with TRBJ1-4, with 7 bases identical to TRBD1. The CDR3 totals 8 residues. Germline assignment: CDR1 DFQATT and CDR2 SNEGSKA (reference sequence). The CDR3 loop reads CSAQGQLF. The CDR3 DNA is TGCAGTGCTCAGGGACAGCTTTTT.

The J gene is TRBJ2-7, the V gene TRBV5-1; 8 positions agree with TRBD2. V shed 3 bases, J shed 4 bases, and the junction held 15 bases outside the gene matches. The germline gives CDR1 SGHRS, CDR2 YFSETQ. The CDR3 is 17 amino acids. The CDR3 DNA follows: TGCGCCAGCAGCTGGACTGGGGGAGCGGGAGTATCGTACGAGCAGTACTTC. Translated: CASSWTGGAGVSYEQYF.

The gene calls are TRBV29-1 and TRBJ1-1; tentative D call: TRBD1 (5 bases). Germline assignment: CDR1 SQVTM and CDR2 ANQGSEA. Trimming left V 0 bases short and J 11 bases short, with 16 bases between. This CDR3 spans 13 amino acids. The CDR3 DNA reads TGCAGCGTTGAAGATCAGGACATCTCTGTGGCTTTCTTT. Protein: CSVEDQDISVAFF.

The chain couples TRBV5-1 to TRBJ2-7; D is unresolved. The ends were cut back, 6 bases at V and 1 base at J, with 11 bases in the middle. The germline V gene has CDR1 SGHRS and CDR2 YFSETQ. CDR3 length equals 13 residues. In DNA form, the CDR3 reads TGCGCCAGCAAAGGCGACGGTTCCTACGAGCAGTACTTC. Translated, it gives CASKGDGSYEQYF.

The chain links TRBV4-1 to TRBJ1-1; D call uncertain. Between the trimmed V and J ends, which lost 4 bases and 0 bases, there was a span of 18 bases. The length of the CDR3 is 17 residues. Germline V CDR1 and CDR2: MGHRA, YSYEKL. The CDR3 loop is CASSLRPAAIMNTEAFF. The DNA for the CDR3 is TGCGCCAGCAGCCTACGACCAGCGGCTATCATGAACACTGAAGCTTTCTTT.

The V and J genes are TRBV9 and TRBJ1-2; TRBD1 might be the D (5 bases). The CDR3 runs to 14 residues. In germline, CDR1 is SGDLS, CDR2 YYNGEE. Deletions cut 5 bases from V and 7 bases from J, with 18 bases between. CDR3 region: CASSFHSGNPGYTF. In DNA form, the CDR3 reads TGTGCCAGCAGTTTCCATTCAGGGAACCCTGGCTACACCTTC.

This clone was detected once. The chain joins TRBV23-1 to TRBJ1-5; 8 bases agree with TRBD1. TRBV23-1 is an ORF, and what it does is uncertain. The V segment lost 0 bases and the J segment 4 bases; nucleotides outside the gene matches: 17. The CDR3 has 20 amino acids. Written as DNA, the CDR3 is TGCGCCAGCAGTCAATCGTCGGATGAAACAGGGGGGAGAATTAATCAGCCCCAGCATTTT. Translated: CASSQSSDETGGRINQPQHF.

J is TRBJ1-5 and V is TRBV5-8; D perhaps matches TRBD1 (6 bases). The CDR3 extends over 16 amino acids. V lost 4 bases and J lost 8, with 22 bases in between. Per the germline V gene, CDR1 is SGHTS and CDR2 is YDEGEE. The CDR3 nucleotides are TGTGCCAGCAGCATCGACTCATTTAGGGGGGCGAAGCCCCAGCATTTT. Translated, it gives CASSIDSFRGAKPQHF. Variable domain in full (rest from reference TRBV5-8 and TRBJ1-5): EAGVTQSPTHLIKTRGQQATLRCSPISGHTSVYWYQQALGLGLQFLLWYDEGEERNRGNFPPRFSGRQFPNYSSELNVNALELEDSALYLCASSIDSFRGAKPQHFGDGTRLSIL.

In its sample, this clone was seen once. The chain is built from TRBV7-2 and TRBJ2-7; 11 nucleotides align to TRBD2. The germline V gene has CDR1 SGHTA and CDR2 FQGNSA. CDR3 length: 14 amino acids. With V trimmed by 5 bases and J by 7 bases, 7 bases remained unmatched. The CDR3 coding sequence is TGTGCCAGCAGCCTAAGCTGGACTAGCGGGGAGCAGTACTTC. This translates into CASSLSWTSGEQYF.

The chain joins TRBV4-1 to TRBJ1-1, with D perhaps matching TRBD1 (6 bases). The V and J ends lost 1 base and 4 bases respectively, with 16 bases between them. Germline CDR1 is MGHRA and CDR2 is YSYEKL. This CDR3 is 16 amino acids long. The CDR3 nucleotides read TGCGCCAGCAGCCAAGTTTCCTGGGGGGCGCTCACTGAAGCTTTCTTT. Protein product: CASSQVSWGALTEAFF.

J is TRBJ2-5 and V is TRBV27; D is uncertain. V lost 3 bases and J lost 3, with 2 bases in between. Per germline, CDR1 MNHEY and CDR2 SMNVEV (reference sequence). This CDR3 region has 11 residues. The CDR3 sequence: CASSLKETQYF. CDR3 coding DNA: TGTGCCAGCAGTTTGAAAGAGACCCAGTACTTC.

The V call is TRBV15, the J call TRBJ2-3; 7 bases fit TRBD2. The CDR3 contains 16 residues. J gave up 4 bases and V 1 base, and 8 bases lay outside the gene matches. Germline values: CDR1 LNHNV, CDR2 YYDKDF (reference sequence). The chain's CDR3 is CATSRGGAGRADTQYF. CDR3 in DNA: TGTGCCACCAGCAGAGGGGGAGCGGGAAGGGCAGATACGCAGTATTTT.

On this clone itself: Other DNA variants within this sample encode the same CDR3. The CDR3 loop reads CASSPRLAGEGYEQYF. The CDR3 region has the DNA TGTGCCAGCAGCCCCAGACTAGCGGGGGAAGGCTACGAGCAGTACTTC. The V gene is TRBV6-6, the J gene TRBJ2-7; 12 bases match TRBD2. CDR3 size: 16 residues. The germline V gene has CDR1 MNHNY and CDR2 SVGAGI (reference sequence). The trim removed 6 bases at V and 3 bases at J, leaving 9 bases unmatched.

CDR3 loop: CASSLRGREQFF. The CDR3 coding sequence is TGTGCCAGCAGTTTAAGGGGTCGTGAGCAGTTCTTC. This rearrangement joins TRBV28 to TRBJ2-1, with D possibly matching TRBD1 (5 bases). In germline, CDR1 is MDHEN, CDR2 SYDVKM. V shed 2 bases and J shed 9 bases, with 8 bases lying between them. This CDR3 is built from 12 residues.

The chain links TRBV19 to TRBJ2-3, with 10 bases lining up with TRBD2. This CDR3 region has 16 residues. The junction had 12 bases not matched to a gene; V was cut back by 6 bases and J by 6 bases. Germline CDR1 reads LNHDA; CDR2 reads SQIVND (reference sequence). Here the CDR3 reads CASSRLSSGSRDTQYF. DNA of the CDR3: TGTGCCAGTAGCCGACTCTCTAGCGGGAGTAGGGATACGCAGTATTTT.

This chain links TRBV5-1 with TRBJ1-6; 11 bases are a match to TRBD1. V shed 4 bases and J 3 bases; nucleotides not matched to a gene: 3. Germline CDR1 reads SGHRS; CDR2 reads YFSETQ. The CDR3 has 16 amino acids. The CDR3, as DNA: TGCGCCAGCAGCGTGGGACAGGGGGACTATAATTCACCCCTCCACTTT. The encoded protein is CASSVGQGDYNSPLHF. Complete variable domain (other parts from reference TRBV5-1 and TRBJ1-6): KAGVTQTPRYLIKTRGQQVTLSCSPISGHRSVSWYQQTPGQGLQFLFEYFSETQRNKGNFPGRFSGRQFSNSRSEMNVSTLELGDSALYLCASSVGQGDYNSPLHFGNGTRLTVT.

The chain joins TRBV6-5 to TRBJ2-5; 12 bases agree with TRBD1. From germline, CDR1 is MNHEY and CDR2 SVGAGI. This CDR3 is 15 amino acids long. V was pared by 7 bases and J by 7 bases, with 10 bases of the junction left unmatched. The CDR3 region is CASTPGQGAFGTQYF. The CDR3 region has the DNA TGTGCCAGCACCCCGGGACAGGGGGCCTTTGGGACCCAGTACTTC.

This chain connects TRBV28 to TRBJ1-2; D gene uncertain. CDR1 and CDR2 from the germline V gene are MDHEN and SYDVKM. Trimming cost V 8 bases and J 6 bases, with 16 bases left between them. This CDR3 contains 13 residues. The CDR3 DNA reads as TGTGCCAGCCAAGTCAGCCAGAGTCATGGCTACACCTTC. Translation gives CASQVSQSHGYTF.

The genes are TRBV18 and TRBJ1-2, with a weak D call TRBD1 (6 bases). With 4 bases removed from V and 0 bases from J, the gap between germline ends came to 12 bases. CDR3 length: 15 amino acids. CDR1 is KGHSH and CDR2 is LQKENI in the germline V gene. The CDR3 DNA reads as TGTGCCAGCTCACTCTCTTCAGGGGCTAACTATGGCTACACCTTC. The encoded protein is CASSLSSGANYGYTF.

CDR3 sequence: CASSLPPVGETQYF. As DNA, the CDR3 is TGTGCCAGCAGTTTACCCCCCGTTGGGGAGACCCAGTACTTC. The chain has TRBV28 and TRBJ2-5, with D unresolved. Germline V gives CDR1 MDHEN, CDR2 SYDVKM. V was pared by 2 bases and J by 5 bases, with 12 bases between. The length of the CDR3 is 14 residues.

The chain recombines TRBV18 with TRBJ2-5; maybe TRBD1 (5 bases). In germline, CDR1 is KGHSH, CDR2 LQKENI. The V gene lost 1 base and the J gene lost 7 bases, with 7 bases spanning the gap. This CDR3 contains 12 residues. CDR3 residues: CASSPLQGTQYF. CDR3 DNA: TGTGCCAGCTCACCACTCCAGGGGACCCAGTACTTC.

This chain links TRBV28 with TRBJ2-1, with a possible D match to TRBD2 (5 bases). The CDR3 is 11 amino acids. The V gene lost 7 bases and the J gene lost 7 bases, with 8 bases spanning the gap. Germline values: CDR1 MDHEN, CDR2 SYDVKM. CDR3 sequence: CASISGNEQFF. The CDR3 DNA is TGTGCCAGCATCTCGGGAAATGAGCAGTTCTTC.

The rearrangement links TRBV28 to TRBJ1-1; 8 nucleotides align to TRBD1. The trim removed 10 bases at V and 4 bases at J, leaving 8 bases unmatched. Germline values: CDR1 MDHEN, CDR2 SYDVKM. The CDR3 covers 13 residues. The chain's CDR3 is CATYLTGATEAFF. The DNA of the CDR3 is TGTGCCACCTACCTGACAGGGGCCACTGAAGCTTTCTTT.

CDR3 loop: CASSYGGNYGYTF. The CDR3 DNA follows: TGTGCCAGCAGTTATGGGGGCAACTATGGCTACACCTTC. The chain uses TRBV28 and TRBJ1-2; perhaps TRBD1 as D (6 bases). Germline CDR1 reads MDHEN; CDR2 reads SYDVKM. V lost 4 bases to trimming and J lost 2 bases, with 8 bases between them. The CDR3 runs to 13 residues.

The chain has TRBV28 and TRBJ2-7; D may be TRBD1 or TRBD2 (6 bases each). There are 13 residues in the CDR3. Trimming took off 4 bases at V and 5 bases at J, with 12 bases between the two ends. Germline lookup yields CDR1 MDHEN and CDR2 SYDVKM. CDR3 residues: CASSYGGGNEQYF. The CDR3 DNA follows: TGTGCCAGCAGTTATGGGGGCGGGAACGAGCAGTACTTC.

The chain recombines TRBV16 with TRBJ2-1; D not certain. Germline V gene sequence: CDR1 KGHSY, CDR2 FQNENV. The CDR3 runs to 15 residues. The V end was cut by 3 bases, the J end by 5 bases, with 14 bases between. The CDR3 loop reads CASSQAPEIHNEQFF. The DNA of the CDR3 is TGTGCCAGCAGCCAGGCCCCCGAGATACACAATGAGCAGTTCTTC. Full variable domain (outside the CDR3, taken from reference TRBV16 and TRBJ2-1): GEEVAQTPKHLVRGEGQKAKLYCAPIKGHSYVFWYQQVLKNEFKFLISFQNENVFDETGMPKERFSAKCLPNSPCSLEIQATKLEDSAVYFCASSQAPEIHNEQFFGPGTRLTVL.

This clone was seen only once. The J gene is TRBJ2-6, the V gene TRBV28, with TRBD2 matching 7 bases. J lost 2 bases, V lost 5 bases, and 0 bases had no gene match. The CDR3 spans 14 residues. CDR1 is MDHEN and CDR2 is SYDVKM in the germline V gene. The CDR3 sequence is CASSSGTGANVLTF. The DNA for the CDR3 is TGTGCCAGCAGTAGCGGGACTGGGGCCAACGTCCTGACTTTC.